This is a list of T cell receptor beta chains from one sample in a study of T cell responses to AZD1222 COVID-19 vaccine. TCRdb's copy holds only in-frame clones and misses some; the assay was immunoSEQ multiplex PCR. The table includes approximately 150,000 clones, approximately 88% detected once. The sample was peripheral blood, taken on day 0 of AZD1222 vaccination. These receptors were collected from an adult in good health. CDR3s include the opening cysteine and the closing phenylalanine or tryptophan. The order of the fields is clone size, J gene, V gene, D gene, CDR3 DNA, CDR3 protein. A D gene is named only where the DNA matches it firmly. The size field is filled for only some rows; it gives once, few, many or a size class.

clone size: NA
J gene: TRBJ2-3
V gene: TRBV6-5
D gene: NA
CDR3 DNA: TGTGCCAGCAGTCGGCGGACTAGCACAGATACGCAGTATTTT
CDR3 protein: CASSRRTSTDTQYF

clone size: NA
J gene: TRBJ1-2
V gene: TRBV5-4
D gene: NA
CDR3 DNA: TGTGCCAGCAGCTTCCTCGTCCAAAGGTCGTCCGGCTACACCTTC
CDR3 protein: CASSFLVQRSSGYTF

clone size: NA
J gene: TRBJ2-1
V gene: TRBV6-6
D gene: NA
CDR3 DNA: TGTGCCAGCAGTCGTGGACAGTCTCCATCCAATGAGCAGTTCTTC
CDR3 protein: CASSRGQSPSNEQFF

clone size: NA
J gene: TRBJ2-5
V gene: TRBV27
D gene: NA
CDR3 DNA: TGTGCCAGCAGTTTATTTCTGGGCGCCCAAGAGACCCAGTACTTC
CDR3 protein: CASSLFLGAQETQYF

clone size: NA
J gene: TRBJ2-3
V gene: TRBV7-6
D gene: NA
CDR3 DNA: TGTGCCAGCAGCATAACAGCCACCCCCACAGATACGCAGTATTTT
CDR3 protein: CASSITATPTDTQYF

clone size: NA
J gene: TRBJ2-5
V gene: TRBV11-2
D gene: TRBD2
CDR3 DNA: TGTGCCAGCAGCTTAGATGTGGGGAGGGGATATGGGGAGACCCAGTACTTC
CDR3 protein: CASSLDVGRGYGETQYF

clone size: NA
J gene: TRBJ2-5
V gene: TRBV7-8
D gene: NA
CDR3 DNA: TGTGCCACCGCGGGCCCCCAAGAGACCCAGTACTTC
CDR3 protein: CATAGPQETQYF

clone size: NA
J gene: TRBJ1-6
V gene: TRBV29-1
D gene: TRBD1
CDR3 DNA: TGCAGCGTCAGGACAGGTGCGAATTCACCCCTCCACTTT
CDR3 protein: CSVRTGANSPLHF

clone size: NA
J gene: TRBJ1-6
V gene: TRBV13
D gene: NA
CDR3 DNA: TGTGCCAGCAGCTTAAGGACCCATAATTCACCCCTCCACTTT
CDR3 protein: CASSLRTHNSPLHF

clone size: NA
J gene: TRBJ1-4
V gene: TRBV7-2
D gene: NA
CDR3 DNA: TGTGCCAGCAGCATGCCTGAGGGCGCAACTAATGAAAAACTGTTTTTT
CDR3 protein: CASSMPEGATNEKLFF

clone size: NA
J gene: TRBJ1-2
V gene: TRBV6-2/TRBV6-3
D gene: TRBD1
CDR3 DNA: TGTGCCAGCAGTGGGGACAGCTATGGCTACACCTTC
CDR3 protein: CASSGDSYGYTF

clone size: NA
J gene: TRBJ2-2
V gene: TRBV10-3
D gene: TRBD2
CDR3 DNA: TGTGCCATCAGTGATACTAGCGGGAGACCCGGGGAGCTGTTTTTT
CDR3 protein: CAISDTSGRPGELFF

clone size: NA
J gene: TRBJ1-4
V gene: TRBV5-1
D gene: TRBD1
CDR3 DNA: TGCGCCAGCACCATTCCGGGACAGGAAAAACTGTTTTTT
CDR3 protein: CASTIPGQEKLFF

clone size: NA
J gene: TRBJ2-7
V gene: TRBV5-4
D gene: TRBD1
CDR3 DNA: TGTGCCAGCAGCTTGGAGACAGGGTCCTACGAGCAGTACTTC
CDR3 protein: CASSLETGSYEQYF

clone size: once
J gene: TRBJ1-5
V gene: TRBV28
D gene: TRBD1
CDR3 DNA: TGTGCCACCTCAGTTTATACAGGGGGCCTCAATCAGCCCCAGCATTTT
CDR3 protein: CATSVYTGGLNQPQHF

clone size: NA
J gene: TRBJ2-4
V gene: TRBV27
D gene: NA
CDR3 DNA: TGTGCCAGTATACACAGGGTCGGGGCCAAAAACATTCAGTACTTC
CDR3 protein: CASIHRVGAKNIQYF

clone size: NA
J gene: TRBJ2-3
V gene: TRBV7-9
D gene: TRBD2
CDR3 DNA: TGTGCCAGCAGCTCTCAGCGGGAGGGCAAAGATACGCAGTATTTT
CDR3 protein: CASSSQREGKDTQYF

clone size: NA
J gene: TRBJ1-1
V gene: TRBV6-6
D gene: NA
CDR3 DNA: TGTGCCAGCACCCCGGTGGGCACTGAAGCTTTCTTT
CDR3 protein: CASTPVGTEAFF

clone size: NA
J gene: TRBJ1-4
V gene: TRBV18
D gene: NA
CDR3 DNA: TGTGCCAGCTCAGCCACAGGAATTGAAAAACTGTTTTTT
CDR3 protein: CASSATGIEKLFF

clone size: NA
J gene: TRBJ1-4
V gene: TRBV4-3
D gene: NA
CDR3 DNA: TGCGCCAGCAGCCAAGCTGGGACGGGGAATGAAAAACTGTTTTTT
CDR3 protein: CASSQAGTGNEKLFF

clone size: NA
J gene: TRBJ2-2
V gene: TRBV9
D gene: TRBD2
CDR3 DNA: TGTGCCAGCAGCGTAGCTGCGACTAGCGGGAGGGAGCTGTTTTTT
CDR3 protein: CASSVAATSGRELFF

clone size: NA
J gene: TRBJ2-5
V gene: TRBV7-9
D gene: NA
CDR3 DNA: TGTGCCAGCAGCTTAGGACATTCCAAAGAGACCCAGTACTTC
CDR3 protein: CASSLGHSKETQYF

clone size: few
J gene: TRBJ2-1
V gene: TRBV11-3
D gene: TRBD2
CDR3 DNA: TGTGCCAGCAGCCGGCTAGCGGCCATGGGGAATGAGCAGTTCTTC
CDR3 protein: CASSRLAAMGNEQFF

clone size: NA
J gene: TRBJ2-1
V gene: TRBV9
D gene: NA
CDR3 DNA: TGTGCCAGCAGCGTCCGCCCGGACAATGAGCAGTTCTTC
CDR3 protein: CASSVRPDNEQFF

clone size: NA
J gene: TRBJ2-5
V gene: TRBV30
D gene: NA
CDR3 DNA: TGTGCCTGGAGAGAGACAGGGGAGGGAGAGACCCAGTACTTC
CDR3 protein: CAWRETGEGETQYF

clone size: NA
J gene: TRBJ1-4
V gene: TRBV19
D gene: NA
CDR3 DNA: TGTGCCAGTAGTATAACGTCAGGACCGAATGAAAAACTGTTTTTT
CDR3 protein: CASSITSGPNEKLFF

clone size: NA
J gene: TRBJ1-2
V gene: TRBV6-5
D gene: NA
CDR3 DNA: TGTGCCAGCACGAGCCAGGGCCACTATGGCTACACCTTC
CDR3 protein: CASTSQGHYGYTF

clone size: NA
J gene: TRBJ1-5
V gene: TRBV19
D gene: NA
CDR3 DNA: TGTGCCAGTAGAAAAGACAGCAATCAGCCCCAGCATTTT
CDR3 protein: CASRKDSNQPQHF

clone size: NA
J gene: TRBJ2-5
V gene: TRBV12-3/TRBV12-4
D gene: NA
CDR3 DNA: TGTGCCAGCAGTTTGGGTGAGGCCCAGTACTTC
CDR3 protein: CASSLGEAQYF